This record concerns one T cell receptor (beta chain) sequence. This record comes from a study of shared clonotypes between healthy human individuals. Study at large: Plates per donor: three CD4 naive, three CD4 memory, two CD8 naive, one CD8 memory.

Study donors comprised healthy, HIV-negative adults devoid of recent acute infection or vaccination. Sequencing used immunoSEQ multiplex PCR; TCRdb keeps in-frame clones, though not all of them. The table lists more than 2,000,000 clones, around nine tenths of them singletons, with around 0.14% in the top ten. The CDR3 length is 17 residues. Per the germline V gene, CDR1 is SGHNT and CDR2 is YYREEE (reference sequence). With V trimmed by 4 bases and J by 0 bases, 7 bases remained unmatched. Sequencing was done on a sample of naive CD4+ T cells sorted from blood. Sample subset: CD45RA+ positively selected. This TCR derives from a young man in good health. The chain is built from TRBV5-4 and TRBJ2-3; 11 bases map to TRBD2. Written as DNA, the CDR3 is TGTGCCAGCAGCACTAGACTAGCGGGGACTAGCACAGATACGCAGTATTTT. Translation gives CASSTRLAGTSTDTQYF.